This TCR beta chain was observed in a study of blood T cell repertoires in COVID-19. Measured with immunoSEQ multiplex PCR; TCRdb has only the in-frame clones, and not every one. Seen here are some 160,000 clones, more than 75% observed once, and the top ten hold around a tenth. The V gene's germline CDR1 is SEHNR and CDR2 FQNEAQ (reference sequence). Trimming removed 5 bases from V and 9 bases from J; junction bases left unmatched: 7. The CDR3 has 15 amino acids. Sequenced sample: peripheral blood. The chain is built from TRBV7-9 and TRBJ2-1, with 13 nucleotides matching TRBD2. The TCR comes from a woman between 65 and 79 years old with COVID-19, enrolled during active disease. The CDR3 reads CASSLLAGGPGEQFF. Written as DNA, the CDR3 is TGTGCCAGCAGCCTACTAGCGGGGGGGCCCGGTGAGCAGTTCTTC.